This T cell receptor (beta chain) was recorded in a study of beta chain features in type 1 diabetes. Expressed TCRB transcripts were sequenced because the isolated RNA had all been reverse transcribed beforehand. Measured with immunoSEQ multiplex PCR; TCRdb has only the in-frame clones, and not every one. The sample consists of fewer than 350,000 clones, approximately 15% of them appearing once. Germline V lookup: CDR1 SGHDT, CDR2 YYEEEE. There are 14 residues in the CDR3. After removal of 4 bases from V and 7 bases from J, the junction contained 8 bases not matched to a gene. The study, taken as a whole, reports: Individuals with type 1 diabetes displayed fewer insertions and more deletions at VDJ junctions. Type 1 diabetes patients showed a moderate but significant shortening of TCRB CDR3s in all four CD4+ subsets.

Worth noting for this clone: Its antigen is undetermined.

The chain employs TRBV5-6 and TRBJ1-2, with TRBD1 identical over 9 bases. This receptor was identified in a man aged 18 to 35 with type 1 diabetes. Sequencing was done on a sample of naive CD4+ T cells from blood. The CDR3 DNA follows: TGTGCCAGCAGCCCGGGACAGGGACGCTTTGGCTACACCTTC. Amino acid sequence: CASSPGQGRFGYTF.